The 29 T cell receptor beta chains given below trace back to one sample, sequenced in a study of T-cell memory formation after mild COVID-19. TCRdb re-called the 5' RACE reads through MiXCR, storing one row per CDR3 protein. The sample includes 400,000 to 450,000 distinct CDR3 sequences, more than 15% seen only once; the top ten take 20% to 25%. Material: PBMCs or a T cell subset sorted from them (not recorded which). The receptors stem from a man between 18 and 29 years old who had mild COVID-19 (a few samples of this study predate the infection). Cell type and time point are not known.

This clonotype was observed a few times. The chain recombines TRBV7-2 with TRBJ2-3; no definite D call. The V end lost 1 base, the J end lost 4 bases, and 9 bases lay between the germline ends. The germline V gene has CDR1 SGHTA and CDR2 FQGNSA. There are 14 residues in the CDR3. In nucleotides, the CDR3 is TGTGCCAGCAGCTTAGGCCTGGCTCCAGATACGCAGTATTTT. It yields the protein CASSLGLAPDTQYF.

The chain is built from TRBV7-2 and TRBJ2-2; 11 positions match TRBD2. The CDR3 loop spans 19 amino acids. V lost 1 base to trimming and J lost 0 bases; unmatched junction nucleotides: 7. Germline loops: CDR1 SGHTA, CDR2 FQGNSA. CDR3: CASSLVLAGGPPNTGELFF. As DNA, the CDR3 is TGTGCCAGCAGCTTAGTCCTAGCGGGGGGCCCTCCGAACACCGGGGAGCTGTTTTTT.

This clonotype has just a few counts. The CDR3 DNA sequence: TGCAGTGCTCGACCAGGACAGGGGCACTATGGCTACACCTTC. It translates to CSARPGQGHYGYTF. This chain uses TRBV20-1 with TRBJ1-2, with TRBD1 matching over 9 bases. The J segment lost 3 bases and the V segment lost 5 bases, leaving 7 bases of the junction unmatched. The CDR3 consists of 14 residues. Germline loops: CDR1 DFQATT, CDR2 SNEGSKA (reference sequence).

The sample holds a few counts of this clonotype. This chain joins TRBV15 and TRBJ1-5; maybe TRBD1 (6 bases). This CDR3 has 17 residues. Germline CDR1 LNHNV, CDR2 YYDKDF (reference sequence). Trimming left V 2 bases short and J 0 bases short, with 14 bases between. The CDR3 DNA sequence: TGTGCCACCAGCAGATTGGACAGATACCCTAGCAATCAGCCCCAGCATTTT. Its protein is CATSRLDRYPSNQPQHF.

The V and J genes are TRBV28 and TRBJ2-2; D perhaps matches TRBD1 (7 bases). Trimming took off 3 bases at V and 6 bases at J, with 14 bases between the two ends. CDR1 MDHEN and CDR2 SYDVKM come from the germline V gene. The CDR3 length is 15 residues. In DNA, the CDR3 is TGTGCCAGCAGTTTCAGGGGGGCCAGGGCCGGGGAGCTGTTTTTT. This translates into CASSFRGARAGELFF.

V is TRBV7-9 and J is TRBJ1-6; D remains ambiguous. The germline V gene has CDR1 SEHNR and CDR2 FQNEAQ (reference sequence). This CDR3 is 16 amino acids long. The V end was cut by 4 bases, the J end by 4 bases, with 14 bases between. DNA for the CDR3: TGTGCCAGCAGCTCCTTCGGCGGGGTGTATAATTCACCCCTCCACTTT. It is translated as CASSSFGGVYNSPLHF.

The chain carries TRBV7-9 and TRBJ2-7; weak D call: TRBD1 (7 bases). The CDR3 consists of 14 residues. Trimming cost V 5 bases and J 4 bases, with 15 bases left between them. Per the germline V gene, CDR1 is SEHNR and CDR2 is FQNEAQ (reference sequence). CDR3 in amino acids: CASSPRQGGYEQYF. In nucleotides, the CDR3 is TGTGCCAGCAGCCCTAGACAGGGAGGTTACGAGCAGTACTTC. The complete variable domain, with remaining parts taken from reference TRBV7-9 and TRBJ2-7, reads DTGVSQNPRHKITKRGQNVTFRCDPISEHNRLYWYRQTLGQGPEFLTYFQNEAQLEKSRLLSDRFSAERPKGSFSTLEIQRTEQGDSAMYLCASSPRQGGYEQYFGPGTRLTVT.

The chain employs TRBV18 and TRBJ1-3, with D possibly TRBD1 on 5 matching bases. Per germline, CDR1 KGHSH and CDR2 LQKENI. The CDR3 has 15 amino acids. Trimming stripped 2 bases from V and 1 base from J, with 9 bases between. CDR3 residues: CASSPDWGSGNTIYF. The CDR3 DNA sequence: TGTGCCAGCTCACCAGACTGGGGGTCTGGAAACACCATATATTTT.

This clonotype was observed a few times. CDR3 nucleotides: TGTGCCAGCAGCTTAGCGAATTTGGGGGAAGCTTTCTTT. Protein product: CASSLANLGEAFF. This rearrangement joins TRBV7-2 to TRBJ1-1, with D hard to call. V shed 0 bases and J shed 8 bases, with 10 bases lying between them. The V gene's germline CDR1 is SGHTA and CDR2 FQGNSA. CDR3 length: 13 residues.

The J gene is TRBJ1-1, the V gene TRBV27; D not resolved. The ends were cut back, 0 bases at V and 1 base at J, with 6 bases in the middle. This CDR3 is built from 14 residues. Germline V lookup: CDR1 MNHEY, CDR2 SMNVEV (reference sequence). CDR3 nucleotides: TGTGCCAGCAGTTTATCAATGGGGAACACTGAAGCTTTCTTT. Protein: CASSLSMGNTEAFF.

This clonotype turned up a few times. The chain carries TRBV20-1 and TRBJ1-2, with no clear D. The CDR3 totals 13 residues. The V end was cut by 6 bases, the J end by 3 bases, with 14 bases between. CDR1 DFQATT and CDR2 SNEGSKA come from the germline V gene (reference sequence). The CDR3 spells CSANFGLDYGYTF. Here the CDR3 DNA reads TGCAGTGCCAACTTCGGGCTCGACTATGGCTACACCTTC.

The chain combines TRBV29-1 with TRBJ2-2; D is tentatively TRBD1 or TRBD2 (5 bases each). This CDR3 is built from 16 residues. V lost 4 bases and J 0 bases, leaving 15 bases between the germline ends. CDR1 and CDR2 (germline): SQVTM, ANQGSEA. This chain's CDR3 is CSVAVLGVANTGELFF. CDR3 coding DNA: TGCAGCGTTGCAGTACTAGGGGTCGCGAACACCGGGGAGCTGTTTTTT.

Many counts were recorded for this clonotype. This chain joins TRBV28 and TRBJ2-1, with TRBD2 matching over 8 bases. Germline CDR1 reads MDHEN; CDR2 reads SYDVKM. Trimming took 6 bases from V and 7 from J; bases not matched to a gene: 11. The CDR3 runs 15 residues. CDR3 in amino acids: CASSQTSAGQNEQFF. Written as DNA, the CDR3 is TGTGCCAGCAGCCAGACTAGCGCCGGTCAAAATGAGCAGTTCTTC.

This clonotype was observed a few times. The chain is built from TRBV12-3 or TRBV12-4 and TRBJ2-5; 13 nucleotides match TRBD2. This CDR3 has 16 amino acids. The J segment lost 3 bases and the V segment lost 6 bases, leaving 7 bases of the junction unmatched. CDR3 nucleotides: TGTGCCAGCAGCCCTTTCGGGACTAGCGGGAAAGAGACCCAGTACTTC. Translating it yields CASSPFGTSGKETQYF.

This clonotype has only a few counts. The V call is TRBV7-2, the J call TRBJ2-6; 7 bases align to TRBD2. V was pared by 8 bases and J by 1 base, with 5 bases of the junction left unmatched. The CDR3 loop spans 15 amino acids. Per germline, CDR1 SGHTA and CDR2 FQGNSA. The CDR3 DNA reads as TGTGCCAGCGCCCCGGGGGGTTCTGGGGCCAACGTCCTGACTTTC. It translates to CASAPGGSGANVLTF.

The genes are TRBV4-1 and TRBJ2-1; 11 bases are a match to TRBD1. The length of the CDR3 is 15 residues. CDR1 is MGHRA, CDR2 YSYEKL, per germline. After removal of 1 base from V and 8 bases from J, the junction contained 4 bases not matched to a gene. CDR3: CASSQGTGGKDEQFF. CDR3 bases: TGCGCCAGCAGCCAAGGGACAGGGGGCAAGGATGAGCAGTTCTTC.

The chain links TRBV20-1 to TRBJ2-5; TRBD2 matches 7 bases. The V gene end was trimmed by 3 bases and the J gene end by 2 bases; junction bases not matched to a gene: 6. The germline gives CDR1 DFQATT, CDR2 SNEGSKA (reference sequence). The CDR3 loop spans 14 amino acids. CDR3 DNA sequence: TGCAGTGCTAGGGTGGGGGGGTTACAAGAGACCCAGTACTTC. Translated: CSARVGGLQETQYF.

This clonotype was counted only a few times. This sequence joins TRBV6-2 or TRBV6-3 and TRBJ2-7; D is possibly TRBD1 (6 bases). Between the trimmed V and J ends, which lost 2 bases and 0 bases, there was a span of 14 bases. CDR1 and CDR2 from the germline V gene are MNHEY and SVGEGT. This CDR3 region has 16 residues. CDR3 in DNA: TGTGCCAGCAGTTACCCTAGGACAGACCTCTCCTACGAGCAGTACTTC. It is translated as CASSYPRTDLSYEQYF.

The rearrangement uses TRBV7-9 and TRBJ2-1, with D tentatively TRBD1 or TRBD2 (5 bases each). V was clipped by 2 bases and J by 0 bases, with 11 bases between them. The germline V gene encodes CDR1 SEHNR and CDR2 FQNEAQ (reference sequence). The CDR3 sequence is 16 residues long. This CDR3 reads CASSLIRESSYNEQFF. The DNA for the CDR3 is TGTGCCAGCAGCTTAATCAGGGAGAGCTCCTACAATGAGCAGTTCTTC.

This clonotype was counted a few times. V and J are TRBV7-9 and TRBJ1-2, with 7 bases matching TRBD1. Per germline, CDR1 SEHNR and CDR2 FQNEAQ (reference sequence). Losses at the gene ends were 2 bases for V and 6 bases for J; bases not matched to a gene: 6. CDR3 size: 14 residues. The CDR3 sequence is CASSLTSQGHGYTF. The DNA of the CDR3 is TGTGCCAGCAGCTTAACGTCACAGGGGCATGGCTACACCTTC.

The J gene is TRBJ1-3, the V gene TRBV4-2; the D gene is possibly TRBD1 (5 bases). Trimming pared 4 bases from V and 2 bases from J, leaving 12 bases between. CDR3 length: 15 residues. Germline V lookup: CDR1 LGHNA, CDR2 YNFKEQ. In DNA form, the CDR3 reads TGTGCCAGCAGCCCCCCAGGCAGGGCTGGAAACACCATATATTTT. This encodes CASSPPGRAGNTIYF.

This clonotype showed up just a few times. The CDR3 sequence is CASSPRGTSGAEQFF. As DNA, the CDR3 is TGCGCCAGCAGCCCCCGCGGGACTAGCGGGGCTGAGCAGTTCTTC. V usage is TRBV4-1 and J usage is TRBJ2-1; TRBD2 agrees at 13 bases. Germline V CDR1 and CDR2: MGHRA, YSYEKL. This CDR3 has 15 amino acids. With V trimmed by 4 bases and J by 9 bases, 6 bases remained unmatched.

This clonotype has more than one count but fewer than ten. The rearrangement joins TRBV12-3 or TRBV12-4 to TRBJ1-2, with no clear D. V was pared by 6 bases and J by 8 bases, with 22 bases between. The CDR3 has 15 residues. The CDR3 coding sequence is TGTGCCAGCAGACTTTCCCTATCGACATACGGCGGCTACACCTTC. Its translation: CASRLSLSTYGGYTF.

In its sample, this clonotype was seen a few times. The DNA of the CDR3 is TGTGCCAGCAGCCAAGATCTCCGGCGGCATCAGCCCCAGCATTTT. Amino acid sequence: CASSQDLRRHQPQHF. The chain recombines TRBV3-1 with TRBJ1-5; D remains ambiguous. This CDR3 spans 15 amino acids. Germline V gene sequence: CDR1 LGHDT, CDR2 YNNKEL (reference sequence). V shed 0 bases and J shed 5 bases, with 11 bases lying between them.

The V gene is TRBV10-3, the J gene TRBJ2-5; perhaps TRBD2 as D (5 bases). The CDR3 totals 14 residues. CDR1 ENHRY and CDR2 SYGVKD come from the germline V gene. Trimming pared 3 bases from V and 1 base from J, leaving 9 bases between. CDR3 in DNA: TGTGCCATCAGTGACAGCCGGGGCCAAGAGACCCAGTACTTC. Translating gives CAISDSRGQETQYF.

This clonotype was detected only a few times. The V call is TRBV12-3 or TRBV12-4, the J call TRBJ1-2; D ambiguous. V was trimmed by 3 bases and J by 5 bases, leaving 10 bases between them. This CDR3 contains 13 residues. The CDR3 sequence is CASSFFGKYGYTF. Written as DNA, the CDR3 is TGTGCCAGCAGTTTTTTCGGGAAATATGGCTACACCTTC.

In DNA, the CDR3 is TGCGCCAGCAGCTTGGGGCCCCAGGGAGCCTACAATGAGCAGTTCTTC. It encodes CASSLGPQGAYNEQFF. The chain links TRBV5-1 to TRBJ2-1, with D perhaps assigned TRBD1 or TRBD2 (5 bases each). Trimming cost V 0 bases and J 2 bases, with 12 bases left between them. The CDR3 is made up of 16 amino acids. Germline loops: CDR1 SGHRS, CDR2 YFSETQ. Supplemented by reference TRBV5-1 and TRBJ2-1, the full variable domain reads KAGVTQTPRYLIKTRGQQVTLSCSPISGHRSVSWYQQTPGQGLQFLFEYFSETQRNKGNFPGRFSGRQFSNSRSEMNVSTLELGDSALYLCASSLGPQGAYNEQFFGPGTRLTVL.

This clonotype came up a few times. J is TRBJ1-1 and V is TRBV3-1; the D is unclear. Trimming shortened V by 4 bases and J by 1 base, and 13 bases separated the two germline ends. The CDR3 runs 15 residues. Germline V gene data show CDR1 as LGHDT and CDR2 as YNNKEL (reference sequence). The CDR3, as DNA: TGTGCCAGCAGCCTAGCTTCCAGCGAGAACACTGAAGCTTTCTTT. Its protein product is CASSLASSENTEAFF.

The J gene is TRBJ2-3, the V gene TRBV28, with 7 bases matching TRBD1. The CDR3 sequence is 14 residues long. Germline CDR1 is MDHEN and CDR2 is SYDVKM. V trimming: 7 bases; J trimming: 6 bases; junction bases outside the gene matches: 10. CDR3 protein: CASNVRTGGDTQYF. The DNA for the CDR3 is TGTGCCAGCAATGTCCGGACAGGTGGGGATACGCAGTATTTT.